This T cell receptor (beta chain) originates from a study of identical twins (dated by TCRdb to 2016 to 2018). A note on the overall study: To test whether fetal clonotypes persist, this study deep-sequenced TCR alpha and beta repertoires from monozygotic twins, from unrelated adults of various ages, and from cord blood. To rule out contamination, replicate twin experiments were performed at different times with different library preparation protocols. Findings and caveats that apply to the study as a whole: Compared with coincidental sharing between unrelated individuals, out-of-frame TCR alpha sequences shared between twins had an excess of sequences with low generation probability. In beta out-of-frame sequences, excess twin sharing was weaker, because having fewer shared sequences lowered the signal-to-noise ratio. Because the same donors could not be followed over many years, the conclusions relied on cross-sectional statistical analysis. Fewer insertions were carried by abundant cord blood beta clonotypes; a weaker similar trend was observed in young adult naive repertoires, while no such trend was observed in memory repertoires. Invariant T cells such as MAIT and iNKT could partly confound zero-insertion analyses, although diverse VJ usage argued against such confounding for most clonotypes. In monozygotic twins, recombination models systematically underestimated out-of-frame TCR alpha sharing, but the models matched the sharing seen between unrelated individuals.

The CDR3 runs 14 amino acids, cysteine and phenylalanine included. Only CDR3 DNA is held: 42 bases, read in frame from base 1. Here V drops 3 bases and J drops 4 bases, and the junction holds 3 bases not matched to any gene. CDR1 and CDR2 are read off the germline V gene as SGHRS and YFSETQ. Libraries were constructed by 5' RACE. The sequencing machine was an Illumina HiSeq 2000. Template switching introduced a universal primer binding site; the final cDNA contained a unique molecular identifier, enabling accurate counting of TCR cDNA molecules. First-strand cDNA for TCR alpha and beta chains was synthesized from specific primers in the conserved constant-segment region. To control for contamination, each cDNA library was double barcoded with a SMART-Mk sample barcode plus Illumina barcodes. TruSeq adapter sequences and Illumina sample barcodes were added in two successive PCR steps. The TCR alpha and beta cDNA libraries were sequenced on the Illumina HiSeq platform using custom primers. The original methods were these. Unique molecular identifiers were extracted from raw reads with MiGEC, and CDR3 positions were determined with MiXCR. For each individual, recombination models were inferred using an EM algorithm with the repgenHMM and IGoR tools. The tcR package in R was used for shared clonotype analysis, with sharing normalized by the product of cloneset sizes. To study raw recombination free of thymic and clonal selection effects, out-of-frame nonproductive sequences were analyzed. The raw public reads went through TCRdb reprocessing: fastp at Q25, MiXCR clone calling, in-frame beta chains kept. Rows are unified per CDR3 protein, each entry keeping the most common DNA and genes. TCRdb's processing, not the authors', yielded these V and J calls. In this sample the table shows just under 550,000 distinct CDR3 sequences, roughly 15% of which occur a single time. Clones ranked in the top ten supply roughly 0.42% of the sample.

Every donor in the study was a healthy Caucasian. Three pairs of female monozygotic twins, all aged roughly 18 to 30 years, made up the twin cohort. Positive isolation kits from Invitrogen were used to isolate CD4+ and CD8+ T cell populations. Ten or more counts support this clonotype. Its antigen remains unidentified. Base qualities are not recorded, but no much larger clone differs from it by a single base. These data also formed part of another study, on yellow fever vaccine responses in identical twins. Reported in the second study: According to the authors, in identical twins the way T cells responded to vaccination appeared partly convergent and partly personalized. The study precisely tracked vaccine-responding T cell clones in identical twins.

The chain was built from TRBV5-1 and TRBJ2-1; 8 junctional bases match TRBD1. The source of this sequence is a woman aged 18-29 years in good health. Sequencing used CD4+ T cells sorted from blood. The CDR3 loop reads CASSSGGGYNEQFF. The DNA sequence is TGCGCCAGCAGCTCAGGGGGCGGTTACAATGAGCAGTTCTTC.